The following is a TCR beta chain sequence with its context. Primers for the PCR totalled 60 Vbeta and 13 Jbeta. Measured with immunoSEQ multiplex PCR; TCRdb has only the in-frame clones, and not every one. The sample holds some 130,000 clones, roughly three quarters seen once. The V gene's germline CDR1 is SGHDN and CDR2 FVKESK. The CDR3 runs 16 residues. Trimming removed 0 bases from V and 5 bases from J, with 16 bases in between. The sample originates from a study of cytomegalovirus exposure and HLA in healthy donors. The specimen sequenced was PBMCs. The source is a woman aged 40 to 50 in good health and CMV-seronegative. The rearrangement joins TRBV14 to TRBJ1-2; D gene ambiguous. This CDR3 is CASSQDPVFRGYGYTF. DNA for the CDR3: TGTGCCAGCAGCCAAGATCCCGTCTTCCGAGGGTATGGCTACACCTTC.